The T cell receptor (beta chain) under discussion was sequenced for a study of T-cell reconstitution after alpha-beta-depleted transplantation in children (dated by TCRdb to the mid-2010s). Notes on the research overall: The study quantitatively tracked T-cell immune reconstitution after TCRalphabeta/CD19-depleted allogeneic hematopoietic cell transplantation in children using TCR repertoire profiling.

The sample holds a few counts of this clonotype. Which antigen it targets is not known. The sample holds no much larger clone one base away, and base qualities are not on file. Library method: PCR. The run used an Illumina HiSeq 2500. TCR libraries were prepared with molecular barcoding, using unique molecular identifiers to normalize TCRbeta repertoire quantification. Starting from the raw public reads, TCRdb applied fastp trimming at Q25, assembled clones with MiXCR and retained in-frame beta chains. For every CDR3 protein sequence, its rows merge into one entry that carries the most common genes and DNA. In all, the sample holds roughly 200,000 distinct CDR3 sequences, and approximately 6.6% of those were seen once. In total, the top ten clones hold 3% of the sample. The CDR3 starts with the cysteine, ends with the phenylalanine, and has 12 residues. Only the CDR3 DNA is retained, 36 bases long and in frame from the first base. V sheds 6 bases and J sheds 2 bases, leaving 7 bases between their ends. CDR1 SNHLY and CDR2 FYNNEI were looked up in the germline V gene.

The TCR was taken from a human donor who donated a stem cell graft to a child with Wiskott-Aldrich syndrome. Specimen: PBMCs from the stem cell graft donor, collected from the stem cell graft. The chain joins TRBV2 to TRBJ2-5, with TRBD1 perhaps the D gene, on 6 matching bases. The CDR3 reads CASRDRQETQYF. The nucleotides read TGTGCCAGCAGGGACAGACAAGAGACCCAGTACTTC.